This T cell receptor beta chain was retrieved from a study of T cell repertoires in cytomegalovirus infection. Study-level background: CMV infection together with matching HLA type was indicated by public TCR beta signatures.

TCRdb called the reads again in MiXCR, with one record for every CDR3 protein. The sample carries hundreds of thousands of distinct CDR3 sequences, 25% to 40% recorded once. With respect to this clonotype: Its matching antigen is unknown.

The CDR3 totals 17 residues. The V and J ends lost 5 bases and 1 base respectively, with 20 bases between them. This TCR came from a human donor in good health (CMV status not recorded). Some clones in this sample may be carry-over from other donors' samples. Sequencing used cultured CD8+ T cells from PBMCs, obtained from culture after CMV antigen stimulation. The rearrangement links TRBV12-3 or TRBV12-4 to TRBJ2-5; D may be TRBD1 (6 bases). CDR3 sequence: CASSRRVEGVPQETQYF. The CDR3 DNA sequence: TGTGCCAGCAGTCGCCGCGTTGAGGGGGTTCCCCAAGAGACCCAGTACTTC.